This TCR beta chain was profiled in a study of T cells in Graves' hyperthyroidism and ophthalmopathy (dated by TCRdb to the late 2010s). A note on the overall study: Peripheral blood samples were taken at the time of initial diagnosis, prior to any treatment. TCR Vbeta CDR3 sequencing of fewer than 150 peripheral blood samples (under 45 ophthalmopathy, about 74 hyperthyroidism and roughly 17 progressor patients) is reported in the paper. After sampling, hyperthyroidism patients received methimazole starting at 30 mg daily, and ophthalmopathy patients received high-dose intravenous methylprednisolone. In more than 5 Graves' hyperthyroidism patients, the study also compared T-cell repertoires from thyroid tissue with T-cell repertoires from blood. The roughly 90 discovery patients were divided at random into training and test sets in a 7:3 ratio. A discovery cohort of roughly 100 patients, about 43 with Graves' ophthalmopathy and 55 to 60 with stable Graves' hyperthyroidism, was used to find distinguishing TCR V-J signatures. Whether ophthalmopathy could be predicted prospectively was tested in an independent validation cohort made up of under 20 hyperthyroidism patients plus 17 patients who later progressed to ophthalmopathy.

Overall study outcomes, separate from this receptor: In validation, the model predicted progression to ophthalmopathy with approximately 71% sensitivity and approximately 74% specificity, a median of 6.5 months before onset. No statistical method was used to set the sample size in advance, and investigators knew the group allocation. Most expanded thyroid clonotypes (frequency above 0.001) were also found in blood, which suggests that blood repertoires may mirror thyroid immune responses. A 13 V-J signature model separated ophthalmopathy from stable hyperthyroidism, with approximately 87% sensitivity and 81% to 82% specificity in cross-validation and 80%/75% in testing.

From the cysteine through the phenylalanine, the CDR3 covers 15 amino acids. This entry keeps only the CDR3 DNA: 45 bases, framed from base 1. The germline V gene encodes CDR1 SGHDT and CDR2 YYEEEE. This clonotype was counted at least ten times. Its antigen has not been determined. An end of the junction does not agree with germline; a read error may underlie this. A patient counted as having stable Graves' hyperthyroidism if no progression to ophthalmopathy occurred over 18 months of follow-up. Hyperthyroidism patients were newly diagnosed, with disease duration under 2 months, and aged 18 to 65 years. Exclusion was applied to patients with uncontrolled infections, other autoimmune diseases, pregnancy or lactation. Diagnoses relied on clinical symptoms, serum thyroxine and TRAb, thyroid ultrasound and orbital computed tomography. PBMCs were separated from under 12 ml of fresh peripheral blood using Ficoll-Paque density gradient centrifugation. Trizol reagent was used to extract total RNA, and RNA quality was then checked on an Agilent 2100 Bioanalyzer.

The TCR beta CDR3 regions were amplified from the RNA transcripts. The TCR CDR3 was subjected to a first round of RT-PCR using the HTBI primer set and the Qiagen OneStep RT-PCR kit. Libraries were constructed in a second round of multiplex PCR, after which size selection and purification were carried out. Sequencing of the libraries was done on an Illumina HiSeq2000 using paired-end 100 bp reads. In the authors' own workflow: SOAPnuke was used to process the raw data, with reads discarded if the reads contained adapters or uncalled bases, had a mean Phred below 15, or lacked an exact constant-primer or identifier match. High-quality paired reads were merged with COPE v1.2.5, and unique nucleotide sequences were defined as clonotypes. MiTCR v1.1 was used to align the clonotypes against IMGT TRBV, TRBD and TRBJ reference segments. Only V-J combinations with frequency above 0.0001, covering about 99% of repertoires, were analysed. A TCS score was defined as the ratio between F50 (clonal expansion) and ExV (chaos), using BLOSUM62-based TCRdist between CDR3 peptides within each V-J. Welch's t-statistics and random forest reduced 500 to 650 V-J features to about 13, which were used in a naive Bayes classifier (R e1071). Clones were called with MiXCR by TCRdb after fastp trimmed the public reads at Q25, and only in-frame beta chains were retained. Merged by CDR3 protein, the rows form single entries marked with the most common genes and DNA. These V and J calls originate from TCRdb's pipeline instead of the authors' own analysis. This sample lists a few hundred thousand distinct CDR3 sequences; 14% were detected once. The top ten clonotypes cover 11% to 15% of the sample.

The sequencing input was blood. The origin of this receptor is a woman aged 40 to 55 with Graves' hyperthyroidism. The V and J genes are TRBV5-6 and TRBJ2-1, with the D segment identity uncertain. The CDR3 protein is CASSLEQGPYDEQFF. The DNA sequence reads TGTGCCAGCAGCTTGGAACAAGGCCCCTACGATGAGCAGTTCTTC.